These 29 T cell receptor beta chains were sequenced from one sample in a study of cytomegalovirus exposure and HLA in healthy donors. The PCR employed 60 Vbeta primers together with 13 Jbeta primers. The assay was immunoSEQ multiplex PCR, and TCRdb's table has in-frame clones only and misses some. The sample shows 180,000 or so clones, 75% to 85% of them seen only once. Sample: PBMCs. These receptor sequences come from a man aged 18 to 30 in good health and CMV-seronegative.

The chain combines TRBV6-5 with TRBJ1-5; possible D gene TRBD1, 5 bases. V shed 5 bases and J shed 7 bases, with 12 bases lying between them. This CDR3 has 13 residues. CDR1 and CDR2 from the germline V gene are MNHEY and SVGAGI. CDR3 sequence reads: CASSLQRGQPQHF. The CDR3 coding sequence is TGTGCCAGCAGTCTTCAAAGGGGCCAGCCCCAGCATTTT.

The chain has TRBV2 and TRBJ1-4; D gene ambiguous. Trimming took off 2 bases at V and 5 bases at J, with 15 bases between the two ends. This CDR3 is 16 amino acids long. The germline gives CDR1 SNHLY, CDR2 FYNNEI. For the CDR3, the DNA is TGTGCCAGCAGTGAATTTGGGCGGGCTTTAAATGAAAAACTGTTTTTT. It translates to CASSEFGRALNEKLFF.

The chain recombines TRBV10-3 with TRBJ2-2, with no clear D. The CDR3 length is 19 residues. V lost 0 bases and J 0 bases, leaving 17 bases between the germline ends. Germline CDR1 ENHRY, CDR2 SYGVKD. This CDR3 is CAISESTSNKPANTGELFF. CDR3 DNA: TGTGCCATCAGTGAGTCGACTTCGAACAAGCCGGCGAACACCGGGGAGCTGTTTTTT.

Only a few counts were recorded for this clone. The chain has TRBV4-2 and TRBJ2-7; 10 nucleotides agree with TRBD2. Trimming removed 4 bases from V and 5 bases from J; junction bases left unmatched: 8. This CDR3 contains 15 residues. CDR1 is LGHNA, CDR2 YNFKEQ, per germline. The CDR3 protein is CASSLSELAGDEQYF. The CDR3 DNA follows: TGTGCCAGCAGCCTCTCGGAGCTAGCGGGAGACGAGCAGTACTTC.

The J gene is TRBJ2-3, the V gene TRBV18, with TRBD1 identical over 7 bases. V lost 1 base and J lost 5; bases outside the gene matches: 9. Germline CDR1 reads KGHSH; CDR2 reads LQKENI. This CDR3 has 16 amino acids. The CDR3 protein is CASSPRVTGLKDTQYF. CDR3 bases: TGTGCCAGCTCACCACGCGTGACAGGGCTAAAAGATACGCAGTATTTT.

This rearrangement joins TRBV6-1 to TRBJ2-5; 7 bases line up with TRBD1. The CDR3 totals 13 residues. Trimming removed 4 bases from V and 5 bases from J; junction bases left unmatched: 4. From germline, CDR1 is MNHNS and CDR2 SASEGT. The CDR3 spells CASSVTGVETQYF. The CDR3 coding sequence is TGTGCCAGCAGTGTTACAGGGGTCGAGACCCAGTACTTC.

The chain recombines TRBV9 with TRBJ2-2; D might be TRBD2 (5 bases). The CDR3 has 15 amino acids. The germline gives CDR1 SGDLS, CDR2 YYNGEE. With 0 bases removed from V and 0 bases from J, the gap between germline ends came to 6 bases. This CDR3 is CASSVGGSNTGELFF. The CDR3 DNA sequence: TGTGCCAGCAGCGTAGGAGGGTCGAACACCGGGGAGCTGTTTTTT. Full variable domain (remainder filled in from reference TRBV9 and TRBJ2-2): DSGVTQTPKHLITATGQRVTLRCSPRSGDLSVYWYQQSLDQGLQFLIQYYNGEERAKGNILERFSAQQFPDLHSELNLSSLELGDSALYFCASSVGGSNTGELFFGEGSRLTVL.

The chain employs TRBV7-6 and TRBJ1-4, with 7 bases identical to TRBD1. V lost 4 bases, J lost 3 bases, and 5 bases stayed unmatched. The germline V gene encodes CDR1 SGHVS and CDR2 FNYEAQ. The CDR3 runs 15 residues. The CDR3 bases are TGTGCCAGCAGCTCCAACAGGGGCCCTAATGAAAAACTGTTTTTT. Protein: CASSSNRGPNEKLFF.

Comments on this clone: Germline is not matched at one junction end, which may reflect a read error. In DNA, the CDR3 is TGTGCCAGCAGTTTGGCCGGCGGGATGAACACCGGGGAGCTGTTTTTT. Amino acid sequence: CASSLAGGMNTGELFF. V and J are TRBV5-4 and TRBJ2-2; maybe TRBD2 (6 bases). The CDR3 is 16 residues long. CDR1 and CDR2 (germline): SGHNT, YYREEE (reference sequence). The entire variable domain, with the rest obtained from reference TRBV5-4 and TRBJ2-2, is as follows: ETGVTQSPTHLIKTRGQQVTLRCSSQSGHNTVSWYQQALGQGPQFIFQYYREEENGRGNFPPRFSGLQFPNYSSELNVNALELDDSALYLCASSLAGGMNTGELFFGEGSRLTVL.

The rearrangement uses TRBV10-3 and TRBJ2-1; D is unresolved. The CDR3 has 11 residues. Germline V gene data show CDR1 as ENHRY and CDR2 as SYGVKD. Trimming took off 0 bases at V and 9 bases at J, with 3 bases between the two ends. DNA of the CDR3: TGTGCCATCAGTGAGTCCCGTGAGCAGTTCTTC. It yields the protein CAISESREQFF.

CDR3 nucleotides: TGTGCCAGCAGTTCGTTTATCCAAGAGACCCAGTACTTC. This sequence encodes CASSSFIQETQYF. The chain is built from TRBV27 and TRBJ2-5, with no clear D. The CDR3 extends over 13 amino acids. The germline V gene encodes CDR1 MNHEY and CDR2 SMNVEV (reference sequence). V dropped 4 bases and J dropped 1 base, with 7 bases sitting between them.

This clone has just one count. The rearrangement links TRBV19 to TRBJ1-5; weak D call: TRBD1 (5 bases). The germline gives CDR1 LNHDA, CDR2 SQIVND (reference sequence). This CDR3 spans 15 amino acids. The V and J ends lost 4 bases and 5 bases respectively, with 15 bases between them. CDR3: CASSNSGGNYQPQHF. CDR3 DNA: TGTGCCAGTAGTAACTCGGGGGGGAACTATCAGCCCCAGCATTTT.

The CDR3 DNA reads as TGCAGCGTTTCAACCGGGATTTTCCGTACAGATACGCAGTATTTT. It yields the protein CSVSTGIFRTDTQYF. This chain links TRBV29-1 with TRBJ2-3; possibly TRBD2 for D (5 bases). The V gene's germline CDR1 is SQVTM and CDR2 ANQGSEA. The CDR3 runs 15 residues. V shed 5 bases and J shed 3 bases, with 18 bases lying between them.

The chain joins TRBV7-3 to TRBJ2-2; D is unclear. V was cut by 3 bases and J by 6 bases, with 11 bases left in between. Germline V gene lookup returns CDR1 SGHTA and CDR2 FQGTGA. The CDR3 contains 14 residues. The CDR3, as DNA: TGTGCCAGCAGCTTCGAACCTAGGTCCGGGGAGCTGTTTTTT. Its translation is CASSFEPRSGELFF.

This rearrangement joins TRBV6-6 to TRBJ1-5, with 12 positions matching TRBD1. Losses at the gene ends were 4 bases for V and 6 bases for J; bases not matched to a gene: 4. This CDR3 contains 15 residues. Germline-derived CDR1 and CDR2 are MNHNY and SVGAGI (reference sequence). For the CDR3, the DNA is TGTGCCAGCAGTTTGGGACAGGGGGCGGGTCAGCCCCAGCATTTT. Residues: CASSLGQGAGQPQHF.

The V call is TRBV2, the J call TRBJ1-3, with 7 bases that match TRBD1. Trimming cost V 6 bases and J 6 bases; bases outside gene matches: 11. The CDR3 consists of 15 residues. Germline V CDR1 and CDR2: SNHLY, FYNNEI. The CDR3 region has the DNA TGTGCCAGCAGCCCCGTGGACAGGATCAAAAACACCATATATTTT. Amino acid sequence: CASSPVDRIKNTIYF.

V and J are TRBV4-1 and TRBJ2-1; 15 nucleotides align to TRBD2. Germline CDR1 MGHRA, CDR2 YSYEKL. The CDR3 runs to 16 residues. J lost 7 bases, V lost 6 bases, and 7 bases had no gene match. CDR3 bases: TGCGCCAGCAGACTGGGACTAGCGGGGGGAAGGAATGAGCAGTTCTTC. Translated, it gives CASRLGLAGGRNEQFF.

The rearrangement uses TRBV7-9 and TRBJ2-3; no reliable D call. The CDR3 is 11 residues long. CDR1 and CDR2 (germline): SEHNR, FQNEAQ (reference sequence). The V gene lost 3 bases and the J gene lost 6 bases, with 4 bases spanning the gap. The chain's CDR3 is CASSFSDTQYF. CDR3 sequence (DNA): TGTGCCAGCAGCTTCTCTGATACGCAGTATTTT.

There are a few counts of this clone. The rearrangement links TRBV7-2 to TRBJ2-3; perhaps TRBD1 as D (6 bases). Deletions cut 5 bases from V and 11 bases from J, with 14 bases between. CDR1 SGHTA and CDR2 FQGNSA come from the germline V gene. This CDR3 has 12 amino acids. In DNA form, the CDR3 reads TGTGCCAGCAGCCAAGGACAGTCGAAGCAGTATTTT. Amino acids: CASSQGQSKQYF.

This clone was seen a handful of times. The rearrangement joins TRBV6-1 to TRBJ2-3; 7 bases match TRBD2. The CDR3 consists of 20 residues. V dropped 3 bases and J dropped 3; count of bases not matched to a gene: 21. Germline V gene lookup returns CDR1 MNHNS and CDR2 SASEGT. The CDR3, as DNA: TGTGCCAGCAGTGACCCCGGACCTAGCGGACTCCCCTTGGGGACAGATACGCAGTATTTT. It is translated as CASSDPGPSGLPLGTDTQYF.

The rearrangement uses TRBV27 and TRBJ1-5; TRBD1 matches at 9 bases. The CDR3 has 15 amino acids. The ends lost 6 bases at V and 6 bases at J; junction bases unmatched: 9. Germline CDR1 MNHEY, CDR2 SMNVEV (reference sequence). The CDR3 nucleotides are TGTGCCAGCAGAGGGGGACAGGGTCCCTTTCAGCCCCAGCATTTT. Its translation is CASRGGQGPFQPQHF.

This chain joins TRBV25-1 and TRBJ1-1; 9 bases agree with TRBD1. This CDR3 is 14 amino acids long. V gave up 4 bases and J gave up 8 bases; unmatched junction bases: 8. Germline values: CDR1 MGHDK, CDR2 SYGVNS. As DNA, the CDR3 is TGTGCCAGCAGTGGTACCTACAGGGGGCGGGAAGCTTTCTTT. It is translated as CASSGTYRGREAFF.

In nucleotides, the CDR3 is TGCGCCAGCAGCCAAGTGGCCGGGACTAGCGCGACCTACGAGCAGTACTTC. Protein sequence: CASSQVAGTSATYEQYF. The V gene is TRBV4-1, the J gene TRBJ2-7; 10 nucleotides align to TRBD2. V gave up 1 base and J gave up 2 bases; unmatched junction bases: 8. CDR1 MGHRA and CDR2 YSYEKL come from the germline V gene. The CDR3 consists of 17 residues.

The chain links TRBV7-8 to TRBJ1-4; TRBD1 aligns across 7 bases. The CDR3 contains 14 residues. Per germline, CDR1 SGHVS and CDR2 FQNEAQ. The V gene end was trimmed by 5 bases and the J gene end by 4 bases; junction bases not matched to a gene: 4. CDR3 DNA: TGTGCCAGCAGCACCCGGGACAGTAATGAAAAACTGTTTTTT. Translation gives CASSTRDSNEKLFF. The entire variable domain, with the rest obtained from reference TRBV7-8 and TRBJ1-4, is as follows: GAGVSQSPRYKVAKRGQDVALRCDPISGHVSLFWYQQALGQGPEFLTYFQNEAQLDKSGLPSDRFFAERPEGSVSTLKIQRTQQEDSAVYLCASSTRDSNEKLFFGSGTQLSVL.

This chain connects TRBV19 to TRBJ1-1; 12 bases map to TRBD1. The V gene end was trimmed by 6 bases and the J gene end by 0 bases; junction bases not matched to a gene: 14. Germline lookup yields CDR1 LNHDA and CDR2 SQIVND (reference sequence). The CDR3 has 19 amino acids. The CDR3 DNA reads as TGTGCCAGTAGGCACTACCCGGGACAGGGGGCTTTGATGAACACTGAAGCTTTCTTT. Translating it yields CASRHYPGQGALMNTEAFF.

This chain joins TRBV9 and TRBJ2-5, with TRBD2 as a possible D gene (6 bases). Trimming stripped 0 bases from V and 9 bases from J, with 12 bases between. CDR1 and CDR2 from the germline V gene are SGDLS and YYNGEE. The CDR3 runs 13 residues. For the CDR3, the DNA is TGTGCCAGCAGCGTAGGTGGGACTCCTCCCCAGTACTTC. Translation gives CASSVGGTPPQYF.

This clone was seen once. The rearrangement joins TRBV5-1 to TRBJ1-2, with 8 bases matching TRBD1. This CDR3 is built from 15 residues. Trimming cost V 0 bases and J 3 bases; bases outside gene matches: 4. From germline, CDR1 is SGHRS and CDR2 YFSETQ. The chain's CDR3 is CASSLDRGADYGYTF. CDR3 nucleotide sequence: TGCGCCAGCAGCTTGGACAGGGGGGCTGACTATGGCTACACCTTC.

V is TRBV6-6 and J is TRBJ1-1; D uncertain. Germline values: CDR1 MNHNY, CDR2 SVGAGI (reference sequence). CDR3 size: 14 residues. Trimming removed 2 bases from V and 0 bases from J, with 7 bases in between. The CDR3 loop reads CASSYPGMNTEAFF. In nucleotides, the CDR3 is TGTGCCAGCAGTTACCCAGGAATGAACACTGAAGCTTTCTTT.

The V call is TRBV6-5, the J call TRBJ1-2; D not resolved. CDR1 and CDR2 from the germline V gene are MNHEY and SVGAGI. The CDR3 contains 14 residues. V lost 0 bases and J 2 bases, leaving 7 bases between the germline ends. The CDR3 DNA reads as TGTGCCAGCAGTTACTCTGGCAAAAACTATGGCTACACCTTC. Amino acids: CASSYSGKNYGYTF.